The T cell receptor (beta chain) under discussion was sequenced for a study of T cells after yellow fever vaccination. Study observations and caveats: Compared with primary, the secondary response was weaker and peaked at day 5, not 15.

On this clonotype itself: No antigen is known for it.

The CDR3 is made up of 15 amino acids. V was clipped by 5 bases and J by 0 bases, with 11 bases between them. The germline CDR1 and CDR2 sequences are SGHTA and FQGTGA. A universal primer site and UMIs were added as TCR cDNA was made by 5'RACE template switching. TCRdb re-called the 5' RACE reads with MiXCR, one entry per CDR3 protein. The sample carries about 400,000 distinct CDR3 sequences, 9.5% to 13% recorded once. Sequences were derived from PBMCs, sampled on the day of the first yellow fever vaccination. The V call is TRBV7-3, the J call TRBJ2-1; no clear D gene. This receptor was obtained from a man aged 18 to 30 who received the YFV17D yellow fever vaccine. The CDR3 DNA reads as TGTGCCAGCAGCCAAGGTTCGAGCTCCTACAATGAGCAGTTCTTC. Its translation: CASSQGSSSYNEQFF.